This TCR beta chain was identified in a study of Ad26.COV2.S vaccination and SARS-CoV-2 variants. Findings of the study overall: Estimates derived from TCR breadth and depth analyses may have underestimated total T cell responses. For non-spike TCRs, breadth in vaccine recipients resembled that in placebo recipients.

Trimming removed 0 bases from V and 3 bases from J, with 17 bases in between. Germline values: CDR1 MNHNS, CDR2 SASEGT. The CDR3 is 17 residues long. Treatment reported: about 20 received Ad26.COV2.S at low or high dose, single or two shots; about 5 received placebo; per-sample allocation not given. Sampling took place 63 days after the first vaccine or placebo injection. Only in-frame clones appear in the TCRdb table, and some are missing; sequencing was by immunoSEQ multiplex PCR. Of hundreds of thousands of clones listed, 83% are singletons. Comments on this clone: The target antigen is unknown.

This chain links TRBV6-1 with TRBJ1-1; D call uncertain. Sequenced material: peripheral blood, taken in a trial of Ad26.COV2.S vaccine versus placebo. The receptor was derived from a person between 18 and 59 years old who received the Ad26.COV2.S COVID-19 vaccine or a placebo. CDR3 amino acids: CASSEAFPSEPYTEAFF. As DNA, the CDR3 is TGTGCCAGCAGTGAAGCCTTTCCTTCAGAGCCTTACACTGAAGCTTTCTTT.